One sample yielded the 12 T cell receptor beta chains listed below, sequenced in a study of cytomegalovirus exposure and HLA in healthy donors. In the PCR, 60 Vbeta and 13 Jbeta primers were used. The repertoire was sequenced with immunoSEQ multiplex PCR; TCRdb's copy has only in-frame clones and lacks some. Here the sample spans some 130,000 clones, over 80% being singletons. Specimen: PBMCs. Source of these receptors: a man aged 35 to 55 in good health and CMV-seronegative.

The chain combines TRBV10-3 with TRBJ1-4; 9 nucleotides line up with TRBD1. CDR3 length: 13 residues. The V and J ends lost 10 bases and 5 bases, in that order; junction bases with no gene match: 5. Germline V gives CDR1 ENHRY, CDR2 SYGVKD. The chain's CDR3 is CASAGTGNEKLFF. The CDR3 DNA is TGTGCCAGCGCCGGGACAGGGAATGAAAAACTGTTTTTT.

The V and J genes are TRBV28 and TRBJ1-2; D not resolved. Between the trimmed V and J ends, which lost 4 bases and 4 bases, there was a span of 22 bases. Germline-derived CDR1 and CDR2 are MDHEN and SYDVKM. The CDR3 totals 17 residues. This CDR3 is CASSSSTRQGSVYGYTF. In DNA, the CDR3 is TGTGCCAGCAGTTCGAGTACCCGACAAGGTTCGGTCTATGGCTACACCTTC.

The rearrangement uses TRBV4-2 and TRBJ2-7, with D unclear. Germline CDR1 and CDR2: LGHNA and YNFKEQ. This CDR3 is built from 14 residues. V lost 0 bases and J lost 6, with 12 bases in between. The CDR3 spells CASSQDLVVSEQYF. CDR3 DNA sequence: TGTGCCAGCAGCCAAGATTTGGTAGTGAGCGAGCAGTACTTC.

The CDR3: CAISESLDRYNEQFF. In DNA, the CDR3 is TGTGCCATCAGTGAGTCTCTGGACAGATACAATGAGCAGTTCTTC. The V call is TRBV10-3, the J call TRBJ2-1; possible D gene TRBD1, 6 bases. Germline CDR1 reads ENHRY; CDR2 reads SYGVKD. The V end was cut by 0 bases, the J end by 4 bases, with 10 bases between. The CDR3 length is 15 residues.

The V call is TRBV4-1, the J call TRBJ1-1; 7 nucleotides align to TRBD1. Losses at the gene ends were 1 base for V and 2 bases for J; bases not matched to a gene: 1. CDR1 and CDR2 (germline): MGHRA, YSYEKL. The CDR3 is 14 amino acids. DNA of the CDR3: TGCGCCAGCAGCCAAGGACAGGGAAACACTGAAGCTTTCTTT. The encoded protein is CASSQGQGNTEAFF.

The CDR3 DNA reads as TGTGCCAGCAGCCGGGACAGGGCGTCATACGAGCAGTACTTC. Protein product: CASSRDRASYEQYF. The genes are TRBV28 and TRBJ2-7; 9 bases are a match to TRBD1. Germline trimming cut 6 bases from V and 4 bases from J; bases unmatched to any gene: 7. The CDR3 is 14 amino acids. Germline-derived CDR1 and CDR2 are MDHEN and SYDVKM.

The chain is built from TRBV7-9 and TRBJ2-5; 8 bases line up with TRBD1. The closer fit of TRBJ2-7 to the DNA end suggests the J call may be wrong. Germline CDR1 reads SEHNR; CDR2 reads FQNEAQ (reference sequence). This CDR3 spans 14 amino acids. The DNA of the CDR3 is TGTGCCAGCAGCTTCCGGACAGGGCCCCACGAGCAGTACTTC. Protein: CASSFRTGPHEQYF.

The chain joins TRBV5-1 to TRBJ1-1, with D possibly being TRBD1 (6 bases). The CDR3 runs 14 residues. Germline CDR1 is SGHRS and CDR2 is YFSETQ. Trimming left V 4 bases short and J 1 base short, with 11 bases between. The CDR3, as DNA: TGCGCCAGCAGCCCGGGGGGGGCGAACACTGAAGCTTTCTTT. Its protein product is CASSPGGANTEAFF.

This chain connects TRBV5-1 to TRBJ2-1; the match to TRBD2 covers 16 bases. With V trimmed by 2 bases and J by 0 bases, 2 bases remained unmatched. The germline CDR1 and CDR2 sequences are SGHRS and YFSETQ. This CDR3 region has 18 residues. Here the CDR3 reads CASSFGTSGRASYNEQFF. The CDR3 DNA follows: TGCGCCAGCAGCTTCGGGACTAGCGGGAGGGCCTCCTACAATGAGCAGTTCTTC.

The chain couples TRBV6-5 to TRBJ2-7; 9 bases are shared with TRBD2. The V and J ends lost 0 bases and 7 bases, in that order; junction bases with no gene match: 10. Germline assignment: CDR1 MNHEY and CDR2 SVGAGI. This CDR3 region has 16 residues. The CDR3 DNA follows: TGTGCCAGCAGTTACTCGACGGCTAGCGGGATGGGGGAGCAGTACTTC. Its protein is CASSYSTASGMGEQYF.

The rearrangement uses TRBV19 and TRBJ1-2, with 9 bases lining up with TRBD1. V shed 5 bases and J 6 bases; nucleotides not matched to a gene: 7. This CDR3 has 14 residues. Germline loops: CDR1 LNHDA, CDR2 SQIVND (reference sequence). The CDR3 loop reads CASSYRGPWNGYTF. The DNA of the CDR3 is TGTGCCAGTAGTTACAGGGGGCCATGGAATGGCTACACCTTC. The variable domain in full, completed from reference TRBV19 and TRBJ1-2, reads DGGITQSPKYLFRKEGQNVTLSCEQNLNHDAMYWYRQDPGQGLRLIYYSQIVNDFQKGDIAEGYSVSREKKESFPLTVTSAQKNPTAFYLCASSYRGPWNGYTFGSGTRLTVV.

This clone was picked up one time. V gene TRBV7-9 combines with J gene TRBJ1-3; D is undetermined. The CDR3 length is 17 residues. In germline, CDR1 is SEHNR, CDR2 FQNEAQ (reference sequence). Trimming removed 5 bases from V and 0 bases from J, with 17 bases in between. The CDR3 loop is CASSPSMSSLSGNTIYF. Written as DNA, the CDR3 is TGTGCCAGCAGCCCTTCAATGAGTAGTCTCTCTGGAAACACCATATATTTT.